A single sample gave rise to the 32 T cell receptor beta chains below, sequenced in a study of shared clonotypes between healthy human individuals. Here immunoSEQ multiplex PCR was the method, and the copy in TCRdb shows in-frame clones only, minus some. The table shows over a million clones, with about three quarters occurring only once. The sequenced sample consisted of memory CD4+ T cells sorted from blood. Subset of the sample: CD45RA-negative fraction. These TCRs come from a man between 18 and 29 years old in good health.

The chain joins TRBV23-1 to TRBJ1-3; no clear D. TRBV23-1 belongs to the ORF category, with a function that is uncertain. V was pared by 4 bases and J by 0 bases, with 10 bases between. This CDR3 is 15 amino acids long. Here the CDR3 DNA reads TGCGCCAGCAGTCTTCGACGGAACTCTGGAAACACCATATATTTT. Translation: CASSLRRNSGNTIYF.

The chain employs TRBV11-1 and TRBJ2-2, with a tentative D call TRBD2 (6 bases). Germline values: CDR1 SGHAT, CDR2 FQDESV (reference sequence). The CDR3 is 14 residues long. V lost 5 bases, J lost 5 bases, and 12 bases lay in between. The chain's CDR3 is CASSLLEGTGELFF. CDR3 nucleotide sequence: TGTGCCAGCAGCCTCTTGGAGGGGACCGGGGAGCTGTTTTTT.

In its sample, this clone was seen once. The sample carries other DNA sequences with the same CDR3. CDR3 sequence reads: CASSETGGSPLHF. CDR3 in DNA: TGTGCCAGCAGTGAGACAGGGGGTTCACCCCTCCACTTT. V gene TRBV6-1 combines with J gene TRBJ1-6; 9 nucleotides align to TRBD1. Per germline, CDR1 MNHNS and CDR2 SASEGT. The CDR3 is 13 amino acids. The trim removed 3 bases at V and 9 bases at J, leaving 0 bases unmatched.

The rearrangement joins TRBV11-2 to TRBJ2-2, with a tentative D call TRBD1 (6 bases). V was trimmed by 1 base and J by 6 bases, leaving 12 bases between them. The CDR3 covers 15 residues. Germline V lookup: CDR1 SGHAT, CDR2 FQNNGV. The CDR3 DNA reads as TGTGCCAGCAGCTTAGTTGGCAGGGGATCCGGGGAGCTGTTTTTT. Translating gives CASSLVGRGSGELFF.

The count of this clone is one. This chain connects TRBV6-6 to TRBJ2-3, with D perhaps matching TRBD2 (6 bases). The CDR3 runs to 15 residues. The V gene's germline CDR1 is MNHNY and CDR2 SVGAGI (reference sequence). V gave up 5 bases and J gave up 2 bases, with 14 bases separating them. CDR3 protein: CASSPPGTHTDTQYF. The CDR3 DNA is TGTGCCAGCAGTCCTCCCGGGACTCACACAGATACGCAGTATTTT.

With regard to this clone: Other DNA sequences in the sample encode the same CDR3. This sequence joins TRBV7-2 and TRBJ2-7; TRBD2 matches at 10 bases. Germline V CDR1 and CDR2: SGHTA, FQGNSA. The V and J ends lost 1 base and 2 bases, in that order; junction bases with no gene match: 2. The CDR3 has 15 amino acids. The CDR3 nucleotides read TGTGCCAGCAGCTTAGGGACTAGCGGTACCTACGAGCAGTACTTC. Translation gives CASSLGTSGTYEQYF. The full variable domain, rest sourced from reference TRBV7-2 and TRBJ2-7, is GAGVSQSPSNKVTEKGKDVELRCDPISGHTALYWYRQSLGQGLEFLIYFQGNSAPDKSGLPSDRFSAERTGGSVSTLTIQRTQQEDSAVYLCASSLGTSGTYEQYFGPGTRLTVT.

Points on this clone: Other DNA sequences in this specimen translate into the identical CDR3. The chain couples TRBV7-2 to TRBJ1-2; D is ambiguous. Germline V gene data show CDR1 as SGHTA and CDR2 as FQGNSA. V shed 1 base and J shed 8 bases, with 8 bases lying between them. CDR3 length: 12 amino acids. CDR3: CASSLEARGYTF. The CDR3 bases are TGTGCCAGCAGCTTAGAGGCGAGGGGCTACACCTTC.

The chain links TRBV9 to TRBJ2-5; 10 nucleotides match TRBD1. The CDR3 is 15 amino acids. CDR1 is SGDLS and CDR2 is YYNGEE in the germline V gene. V gave up 0 bases and J gave up 5 bases; unmatched junction bases: 4. As DNA, the CDR3 is TGTGCCAGCAGCGTAGCTTGGGACAGGGGTGAGACCCAGTACTTC. It codes for CASSVAWDRGETQYF.

The chain joins TRBV7-9 to TRBJ2-3, with D possibly being TRBD2 (6 bases). Trimming left V 1 base short and J 6 bases short, with 8 bases between. CDR1 and CDR2 from the germline V gene are SEHNR and FQNEAQ (reference sequence). CDR3 length: 13 residues. The DNA of the CDR3 is TGTGCCAGCAGCTTAGGTCGGGGGGATACGCAGTATTTT. This sequence encodes CASSLGRGDTQYF. The variable domain in full, with the rest retrieved from reference TRBV7-9 and TRBJ2-3, is DTGVSQNPRHKITKRGQNVTFRCDPISEHNRLYWYRQTLGQGPEFLTYFQNEAQLEKSRLLSDRFSAERPKGSFSTLEIQRTEQGDSAMYLCASSLGRGDTQYFGPGTRLTVL.

This clone was found a few times. The rearrangement joins TRBV30 to TRBJ1-1, with D unclear. V shed 2 bases and J shed 8 bases, with 12 bases lying between them. This CDR3 region has 12 residues. Germline loops: CDR1 GTSNPN, CDR2 SVGIG (reference sequence). The CDR3, as DNA: TGTGCCTGGAGTAGAAGGGCAGGAGAAGCTTTCTTT. This gives the protein CAWSRRAGEAFF.

A single count supports this clone. The V call is TRBV5-5, the J call TRBJ1-1, with D unclear. The CDR3 is 16 amino acids. CDR1 is SGHKS, CDR2 YYEKEE, per germline (reference sequence). Trimming removed 0 bases at V and 1 base at J, with 13 bases between. The CDR3 reads CASSLGTGRENTEAFF. In DNA form, the CDR3 reads TGTGCCAGCAGCTTGGGAACGGGGAGGGAGAACACTGAAGCTTTCTTT.

This sequence joins TRBV10-1 and TRBJ2-7, with TRBD1 identical over 8 bases. This CDR3 is 15 amino acids long. In germline, CDR1 is WNHNN, CDR2 SYGVQD (reference sequence). V was clipped by 2 bases and J by 0 bases; unmatched bases: 3. The CDR3 here is CASSEGTGGSYEQYF. The CDR3, as DNA: TGCGCCAGCAGTGAGGGGACAGGAGGCTCCTACGAGCAGTACTTC.

A word on this clone: The identical CDR3 is also encoded by other nucleotide sequences in the sample. The chain employs TRBV5-1 and TRBJ2-7, with D perhaps matching TRBD1 (6 bases). Trimming shortened V by 2 bases and J by 1 base, and 10 bases separated the two germline ends. The germline V gene encodes CDR1 SGHRS and CDR2 YFSETQ. The CDR3 extends over 14 amino acids. The CDR3 sequence: CASSFGTKSYEQYF. As DNA, the CDR3 is TGCGCCAGCAGCTTCGGGACAAAGTCCTACGAGCAGTACTTC.

This clone appeared a few times. The CDR3 DNA reads as TGTGCCAGCACTGAGCTCGGGACAGGGAACACAGATACGCAGTATTTT. Translated: CASTELGTGNTDTQYF. The chain carries TRBV6-1 and TRBJ2-3; 9 bases are shared with TRBD1. J gave up 2 bases and V 7 bases, and 10 bases lay outside the gene matches. The CDR3 totals 16 residues. Looked up from germline, CDR1 is MNHNS and CDR2 is SASEGT.

The chain couples TRBV5-1 to TRBJ2-3; TRBD1 is a possible D gene (5 bases). The CDR3 consists of 14 residues. The germline V gene encodes CDR1 SGHRS and CDR2 YFSETQ. Deletions cut 1 base from V and 5 bases from J, with 11 bases between. Here the CDR3 DNA reads TGCGCCAGCAGCTTGCAGGGTTTGGTAGATACGCAGTATTTT. This translates into CASSLQGLVDTQYF.

The chain has TRBV7-3 and TRBJ2-1; TRBD1 matches at 7 bases. V dropped 2 bases and J dropped 13; count of bases not matched to a gene: 5. CDR3 length: 12 amino acids. Germline assignment: CDR1 SGHTA and CDR2 FQGTGA. The CDR3 DNA sequence: TGTGCCAGCAGCTTAGACAGGGAGAAACAGTTCTTC. Protein: CASSLDREKQFF. The variable domain in full, completed from reference TRBV7-3 and TRBJ2-1, reads GAGVSQTPSNKVTEKGKYVELRCDPISGHTALYWYRQSLGQGPEFLIYFQGTGAADDSGLPNDRFFAVRPEGSVSTLKIQRTERGDSAVYLCASSLDREKQFFGPGTRLTVL.

To note about this clone: Different DNA sequences within this sample yield the same CDR3. The chain has TRBV27 and TRBJ1-5; D ambiguous. CDR3 length: 13 amino acids. Germline lookup yields CDR1 MNHEY and CDR2 SMNVEV (reference sequence). The V end was cut by 3 bases, the J end by 2 bases, with 5 bases between. DNA of the CDR3: TGTGCCAGCAGTTTCACAGGCAATCAGCCCCAGCATTTT. Translation gives CASSFTGNQPQHF.

This chain's CDR3 is CATRPPDRGRTEAFF. The CDR3, as DNA: TGTGCCACCCGACCCCCGGACAGGGGGAGGACTGAAGCTTTCTTT. This sequence joins TRBV6-1 and TRBJ1-1; TRBD1 aligns across 10 bases. With V trimmed by 10 bases and J by 5 bases, 13 bases remained unmatched. Per germline, CDR1 MNHNS and CDR2 SASEGT. CDR3 length equals 15 residues.

The gene calls are TRBV2 and TRBJ2-2; D not resolved. The length of the CDR3 is 12 residues. Deletions cut 6 bases from V and 9 bases from J, with 11 bases between. CDR1 is SNHLY, CDR2 FYNNEI, per germline. The CDR3, as DNA: TGTGCCAGCAGCTTAAGATTACGGGAGCTGTTTTTT. Its translation is CASSLRLRELFF. The full variable domain, completed using reference TRBV2 and TRBJ2-2, is EPEVTQTPSHQVTQMGQEVILRCVPISNHLYFYWYRQILGQKVEFLVSFYNNEISEKSEIFDDQFSVERPDGSNFTLKIRSTKLEDSAMYFCASSLRLRELFFGEGSRLTVL.

This chain links TRBV6-1 with TRBJ2-7; no clear D gene. The germline V gene encodes CDR1 MNHNS and CDR2 SASEGT. Trimming removed 7 bases at V and 6 bases at J, with 13 bases between. The CDR3 covers 12 residues. CDR3 residues: CASTARLLEQYF. In DNA form, the CDR3 reads TGTGCCAGCACCGCACGTTTACTCGAGCAGTACTTC.

This clone was seen only once. CDR3 loop: CASSSMGTGGYQPQHF. The CDR3 region has the DNA TGTGCCAGCAGTTCTATGGGGACAGGGGGGTATCAGCCCCAGCATTTT. This chain joins TRBV27 and TRBJ1-5; 11 nucleotides agree with TRBD1. The germline V gene has CDR1 MNHEY and CDR2 SMNVEV (reference sequence). The CDR3 contains 16 residues. The V and J ends lost 4 bases and 5 bases, in that order; junction bases with no gene match: 7.

This clone was seen only once. The chain couples TRBV7-2 to TRBJ2-1, with TRBD2 matching 9 bases. V lost 3 bases, J lost 9 bases, and 9 bases stayed unmatched. Germline V lookup: CDR1 SGHTA, CDR2 FQGNSA. The CDR3 has 15 residues. The CDR3 loop reads CASSFGLAGLVEQFF. CDR3 nucleotides: TGTGCCAGCAGCTTCGGGCTAGCGGGATTGGTTGAGCAGTTCTTC.

This sequence joins TRBV5-4 and TRBJ1-3; D uncertain. V lost 3 bases and J lost 0, with 10 bases in between. The germline V gene has CDR1 SGHNT and CDR2 YYREEE (reference sequence). The CDR3 is 15 residues long. The CDR3 nucleotides are TGTGCCAGCAGCTCGACGCCTCTCTCTGGAAACACCATATATTTT. It is translated as CASSSTPLSGNTIYF.

The chain is built from TRBV7-9 and TRBJ1-1; a weak D match, TRBD1 (5 bases). The CDR3 contains 13 residues. V was cut by 9 bases and J by 0 bases, with 11 bases left in between. CDR1 and CDR2 (germline): SEHNR, FQNEAQ (reference sequence). CDR3 nucleotide sequence: TGTGCCAGTACGGGGACGGTGAACACTGAAGCTTTCTTT. It yields the protein CASTGTVNTEAFF.

The chain links TRBV5-1 to TRBJ1-4; TRBD1 is a possible D gene (6 bases). The germline CDR1 and CDR2 sequences are SGHRS and YFSETQ. V lost 4 bases to trimming and J lost 7 bases, with 14 bases between them. The length of the CDR3 is 14 residues. The CDR3 DNA reads TGCGCCAGCAGCACAACAGGGTGGGGTGAAAAACTGTTTTTT. This sequence encodes CASSTTGWGEKLFF. The full variable domain, completed using reference TRBV5-1 and TRBJ1-4, is KAGVTQTPRYLIKTRGQQVTLSCSPISGHRSVSWYQQTPGQGLQFLFEYFSETQRNKGNFPGRFSGRQFSNSRSEMNVSTLELGDSALYLCASSTTGWGEKLFFGSGTQLSVL.

The sample holds a few counts of this clone. The chain combines TRBV5-6 with TRBJ2-3; D is unclear. This CDR3 spans 16 amino acids. The germline V gene encodes CDR1 SGHDT and CDR2 YYEEEE. V was cut by 5 bases and J by 3 bases, with 19 bases left in between. The CDR3 bases are TGTGCCAGCAGTCCGGGTCTCTCGGGCGGAACAGATACGCAGTATTTT. This translates into CASSPGLSGGTDTQYF.

In this sample, this clone turned up a few times. The rearrangement joins TRBV6-6 to TRBJ1-6; D unclear. Germline V gene data show CDR1 as MNHNY and CDR2 as SVGAGI (reference sequence). The germline V and J ends were trimmed by 6 bases and 4 bases, with 4 bases remaining between them. CDR3 length: 12 amino acids. The DNA for the CDR3 is TGTGCCAGCAGGGGGTATAATTCACCCCTCCACTTT. As protein: CASRGYNSPLHF.

Comment on this clone: It is likely a read error: a sequence one base away is far more abundant. Other DNA sequences in the same sample also yield this CDR3. V usage is TRBV30 and J usage is TRBJ1-5, with 9 bases matching TRBD1. This CDR3 comprises 15 residues. CDR1 is GTSNPN and CDR2 is SVGIG in the germline V gene (reference sequence). V gave up 1 base and J gave up 1 base; unmatched junction bases: 2. The CDR3 spells CAWSDTGGSNQPQHF. The DNA of the CDR3 is TGTGCCTGGAGTGACACAGGGGGCAGCAATCAGCCCCAGCATTTT.

The chain carries TRBV11-2 and TRBJ2-2; 10 bases are a match to TRBD1. The CDR3 totals 17 residues. V shed 5 bases and J 8 bases; nucleotides not matched to a gene: 14. From germline, CDR1 is SGHAT and CDR2 FQNNGV. The CDR3 region is CASSPSPGQGWEGELFF. In DNA, the CDR3 is TGTGCCAGCAGCCCATCACCGGGACAGGGGTGGGAAGGGGAGCTGTTTTTT.

The gene calls are TRBV6-1 and TRBJ1-4; 7 positions agree with TRBD1. Germline-derived CDR1 and CDR2 are MNHNS and SASEGT. With V trimmed by 5 bases and J by 4 bases, 4 bases remained unmatched. There are 14 residues in the CDR3. In DNA form, the CDR3 reads TGTGCCAGCAGTATCGGGACAGTTAATGAAAAACTGTTTTTT. Its translation is CASSIGTVNEKLFF.

The CDR3 DNA reads as TGTGCCAGAAGCAGTCCGACAGGGGGCAATCAGCCCCAGCATTTT. This translates into CARSSPTGGNQPQHF. The rearrangement uses TRBV7-5 and TRBJ1-5; the table's TRBD1 call for D was not verified on the DNA. TRBV7-5 is assigned pseudogene status. CDR3 size: 15 residues.

The chain joins TRBV10-2 to TRBJ2-7; TRBD2 matches 7 bases. The CDR3 runs 14 residues. Germline CDR1 reads WSHSY; CDR2 reads SAAADI. The V and J ends lost 7 bases and 3 bases, in that order; junction bases with no gene match: 9. The CDR3 loop is CASMNFRDYYEQYF. The CDR3 DNA reads as TGCGCCAGCATGAACTTCAGGGACTACTACGAGCAGTACTTC.